These T cell receptor beta chains were read from a single sample in a study of T-cell memory formation after mild COVID-19. TCRdb re-called the 5' RACE reads through MiXCR, storing one row per CDR3 protein. The table has 120,000 to 150,000 distinct CDR3 sequences, 11% to 15% seen once. The material sequenced was PBMCs or a T cell subset sorted from them (not recorded which). These receptors all stem from an adult woman who had mild COVID-19 (a few samples of this study predate the infection). Cell type and time point are not known. Each CDR3 is given with its conserved first and last residue. The order of the fields is J gene, V gene, clone size, D gene, CDR3 DNA, CDR3 protein. The D gene is left open where the match is weak. Clone size is given for some rows only: seen once, a few or many times, or a class if the clone is expanded.

TRBJ2-7,TRBV29-1,few,NA,TGCAGCGTTGTAGAACTGGGGGAGCAGTACTTC,CSVVELGEQYF
TRBJ2-7,TRBV29-1,few,NA,TGCAGCGTTGTGGAGCAGAGCTCCTACGAGCAGTACTTC,CSVVEQSSYEQYF
TRBJ1-1,TRBV30,few,TRBD1,TGTGCCTGGAAGACAGGGGGCCACACTGAAGCTTTCTTT,CAWKTGGHTEAFF
TRBJ1-5,TRBV27,many,TRBD1,TGTGCCAGCAGCATCCGACAGGGCTATCAGCCCCAGCATTTT,CASSIRQGYQPQHF
TRBJ2-7,TRBV7-9,few,NA,TGTGCCAGCAGCTACGTCAACTACGAGCAGTACTTC,CASSYVNYEQYF
TRBJ2-5,TRBV4-2,many,NA,TGTGCCAGCAGCCCCGGGAGCCAAGAGACCCAGTACTTC,CASSPGSQETQYF
TRBJ2-3,TRBV12-3/TRBV12-4,few,NA,TGTGCCGGAGGGACAGGACTAGCTGCAGATACGCAGTATTTT,CAGGTGLAADTQYF
TRBJ2-1,TRBV7-8,few,NA,TGTGCCAGCAGCTTAGGGCGGCCGCTCAGCTACAATGAGCAGTTCTTC,CASSLGRPLSYNEQFF
TRBJ2-7,TRBV4-3,NA,TRBD1,TGCGCCAGCAGCCTCCATCGGAGACAGGGATACGAGCAGTACTTC,CASSLHRRQGYEQYF
TRBJ2-7,TRBV3-1,many,TRBD1,TGTGCCAGCAGCCAACCCGGGACAGGCTCCTACGAGCAGTACTTC,CASSQPGTGSYEQYF
TRBJ2-7,TRBV11-2,few,NA,TGTGCCAGCAGCTATGGGTCAACCCCCTACGAGCAGTACTTC,CASSYGSTPYEQYF
TRBJ2-2,TRBV6-5,many,NA,TGTGCCAGCAGTTACTCGAGCGGTCCCACCGGGGAGCTGTTTTTT,CASSYSSGPTGELFF
TRBJ1-5,TRBV12-3/TRBV12-4,NA,NA,TGTGCCAGCAGCCAAAGTCGCGGGAATCAGCCCCAGCATTTT,CASSQSRGNQPQHF
TRBJ2-1,TRBV7-6,NA,TRBD1,TGTGCCAGCAGCTTAGCGCGACAGGGTGGTATCAATGAGCAGTTCTTC,CASSLARQGGINEQFF
TRBJ2-1,TRBV7-6,NA,TRBD2,TGTGCCAGCAGCTTGGGACTAGCGGTCGGCAATGAGCAGTTCTTC,CASSLGLAVGNEQFF
TRBJ2-1,TRBV3-1,NA,TRBD2,TGTGCCAGCAGCCGTCTAGCGGGGTTGTTGGATGAGCAGTTCTTC,CASSRLAGLLDEQFF